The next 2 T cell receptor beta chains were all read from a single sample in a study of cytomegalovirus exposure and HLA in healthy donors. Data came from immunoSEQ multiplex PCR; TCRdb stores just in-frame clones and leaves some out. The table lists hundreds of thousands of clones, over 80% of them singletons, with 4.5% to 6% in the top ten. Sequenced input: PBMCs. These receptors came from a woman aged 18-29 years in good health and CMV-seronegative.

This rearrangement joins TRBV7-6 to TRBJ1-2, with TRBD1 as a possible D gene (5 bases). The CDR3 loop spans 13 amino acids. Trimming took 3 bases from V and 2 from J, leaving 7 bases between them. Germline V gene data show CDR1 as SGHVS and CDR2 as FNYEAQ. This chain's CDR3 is CASSLGENYGYTF. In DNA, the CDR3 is TGTGCCAGCAGCTTGGGGGAAAACTATGGCTACACCTTC.

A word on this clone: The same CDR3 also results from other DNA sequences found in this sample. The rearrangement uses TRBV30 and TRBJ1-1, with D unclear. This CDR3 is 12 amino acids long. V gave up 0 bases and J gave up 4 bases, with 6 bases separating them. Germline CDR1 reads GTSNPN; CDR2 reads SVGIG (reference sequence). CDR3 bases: TGTGCCTGGAGTGTAGGCGGCACTGAAGCTTTCTTT. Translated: CAWSVGGTEAFF.